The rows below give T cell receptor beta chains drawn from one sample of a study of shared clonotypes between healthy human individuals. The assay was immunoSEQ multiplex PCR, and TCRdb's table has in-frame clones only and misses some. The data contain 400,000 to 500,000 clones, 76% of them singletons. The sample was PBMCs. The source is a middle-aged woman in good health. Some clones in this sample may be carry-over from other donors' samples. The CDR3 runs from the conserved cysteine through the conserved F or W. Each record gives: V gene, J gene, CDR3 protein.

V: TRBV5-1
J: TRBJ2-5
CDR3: CASSLQVAGTYERYF

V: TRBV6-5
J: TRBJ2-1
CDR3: CASSYGQVYNEQFF

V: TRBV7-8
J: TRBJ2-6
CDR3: CASSLTLSGANVLTF

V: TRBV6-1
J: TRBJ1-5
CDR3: CASSDMTGISNQPQHF

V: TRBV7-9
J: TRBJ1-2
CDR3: CASSLEGSLDYGYTF

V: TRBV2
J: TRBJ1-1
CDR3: CASSPSNGPEAFF

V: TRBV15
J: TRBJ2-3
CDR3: CATSRYGVSTDTQYF

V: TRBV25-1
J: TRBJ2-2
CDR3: CASSIVSTGELFF

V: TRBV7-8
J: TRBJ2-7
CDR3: CASSASYEQYF

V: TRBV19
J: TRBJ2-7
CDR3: CASSRDRGYEQYF

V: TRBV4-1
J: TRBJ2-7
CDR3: CASSQGLAGKSYEQYF

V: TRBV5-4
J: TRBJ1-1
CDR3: CASSLQGAREAFF

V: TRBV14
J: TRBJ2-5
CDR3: CASSHRAAGKETQYF

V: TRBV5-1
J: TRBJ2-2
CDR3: CASKAAGGLGATGELFF

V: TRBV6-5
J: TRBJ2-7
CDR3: CASSPQLTAHEQYF

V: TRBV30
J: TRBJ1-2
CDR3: CAWSEQGNYGYTF

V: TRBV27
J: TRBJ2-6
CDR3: CASRTSGRAFPRSGANVLTF

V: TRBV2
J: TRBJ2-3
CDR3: CASSSTDTQYF

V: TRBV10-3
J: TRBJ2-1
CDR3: CAISGRLAGEGSYNEQFF

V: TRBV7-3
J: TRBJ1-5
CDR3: CASSFDSNQPQHF

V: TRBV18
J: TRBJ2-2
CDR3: CASSPRGSGTGELFF

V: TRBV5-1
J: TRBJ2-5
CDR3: CASSLGGTGKNF

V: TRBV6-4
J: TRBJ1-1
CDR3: CASRGQGASSEAFF

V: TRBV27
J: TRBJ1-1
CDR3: CASINRQGDTEAFF

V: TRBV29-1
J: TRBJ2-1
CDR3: CSVPGESSYNEQFF

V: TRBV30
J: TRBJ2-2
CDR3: CAWSPTLPGGTGELFF

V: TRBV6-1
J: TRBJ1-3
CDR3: CASSRAGGGNTIYF

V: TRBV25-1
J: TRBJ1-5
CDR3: CASSEVGVTVNQPQHF

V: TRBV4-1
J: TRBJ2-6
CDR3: CASSQDPRNAGANVLTF

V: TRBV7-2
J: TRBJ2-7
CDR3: CASSLTSGSSYEQYF

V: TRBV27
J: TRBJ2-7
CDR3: CASSLRDRYGEQYF